This T cell receptor beta chain was identified in a study of radiation and T cells in renal cell carcinoma. Details on this clone: Its antigen is unidentified.

TCRdb's table, derived via immunoSEQ multiplex PCR, lists solely in-frame clones and lacks some. Of 95,000 or so clones detected, approximately 86% appear once; the ten largest clones hold under 9.5%. V dropped 6 bases and J dropped 0 bases, with 11 bases sitting between them. The length of the CDR3 is 14 residues. Germline CDR1 MDHEN, CDR2 SYDVKM. Time point of the sample: baseline pretreatment blood. The sample's treatment: 15 Gy SBRT to primary tumor, nephrectomy 4 weeks later. This renal cell carcinoma was of the clear cell type. Notes on the study in general: Top tumor clonotypes rose in blood 2 weeks post-radiation, then contracted.

The chain combines TRBV28 with TRBJ1-2; possible D gene TRBD1, 5 bases. The clonotype comes from a man aged 45-60 years with renal cell carcinoma. The source material was blood, sampled from a patient whose treatment included radiotherapy and nephrectomy. The chain's CDR3 is CASRPGPANYGYTF. In DNA, the CDR3 is TGTGCCAGCAGACCAGGGCCCGCTAACTATGGCTACACCTTC.